This TCR beta chain was identified during a study of blood T cell repertoires in COVID-19. About the research overall: PBMCs, B-cell-depleted T cells, or T cells were the source of the cDNA or gDNA that made up the material.

Using immunoSEQ multiplex PCR, the repertoire was profiled, and TCRdb retains in-frame clones only, with some absent. The sample consists of about 520,000 clones, approximately 83% of them appearing once. CDR1 and CDR2 (germline): MNHNS, SASEGT. V shed 1 base and J shed 7 bases, with 7 bases lying between them. CDR3 size: 12 residues. This receptor was obtained from a human donor in a cohort sampled during active COVID-19. The V and J genes are TRBV6-1 and TRBJ1-2; tentatively, D is TRBD1 (5 bases). The sequenced sample was peripheral blood. CDR3 bases: TGTGCCAGCAGTGAAGAGGGGCCTGGCTACACCTTC. Its translation: CASSEEGPGYTF.